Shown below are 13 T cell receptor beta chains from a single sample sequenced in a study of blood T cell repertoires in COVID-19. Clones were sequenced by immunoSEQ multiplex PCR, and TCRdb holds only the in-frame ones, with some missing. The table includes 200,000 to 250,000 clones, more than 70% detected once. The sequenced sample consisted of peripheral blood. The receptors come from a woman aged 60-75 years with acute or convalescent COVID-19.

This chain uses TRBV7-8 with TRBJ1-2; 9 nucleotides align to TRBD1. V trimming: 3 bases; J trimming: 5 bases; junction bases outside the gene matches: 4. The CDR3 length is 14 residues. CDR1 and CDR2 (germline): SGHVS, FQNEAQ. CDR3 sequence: CASSLDRGGYGYTF. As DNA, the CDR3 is TGTGCCAGCAGCTTGGACAGGGGAGGGTATGGCTACACCTTC.

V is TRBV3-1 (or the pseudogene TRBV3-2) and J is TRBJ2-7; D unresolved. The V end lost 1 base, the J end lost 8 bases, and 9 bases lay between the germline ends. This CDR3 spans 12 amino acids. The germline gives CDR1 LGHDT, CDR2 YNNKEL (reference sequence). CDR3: CASSQGAAQQYF. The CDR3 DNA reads TGTGCCAGCAGCCAAGGTGCAGCGCAGCAGTACTTC.

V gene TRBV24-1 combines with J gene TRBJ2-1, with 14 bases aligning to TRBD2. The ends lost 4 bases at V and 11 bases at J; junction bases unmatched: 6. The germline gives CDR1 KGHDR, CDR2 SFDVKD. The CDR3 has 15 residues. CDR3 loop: CATSDATSGRAQQFF. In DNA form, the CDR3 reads TGTGCCACCAGTGACGCGACTAGCGGGAGGGCCCAGCAGTTCTTC.

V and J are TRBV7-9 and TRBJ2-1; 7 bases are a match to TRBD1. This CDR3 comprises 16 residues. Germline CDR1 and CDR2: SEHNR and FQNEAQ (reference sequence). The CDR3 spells CVPEAPGQFSYNEQFF. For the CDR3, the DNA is TGTGTCCCCGAAGCCCCGGGACAGTTCTCCTACAATGAGCAGTTCTTC.

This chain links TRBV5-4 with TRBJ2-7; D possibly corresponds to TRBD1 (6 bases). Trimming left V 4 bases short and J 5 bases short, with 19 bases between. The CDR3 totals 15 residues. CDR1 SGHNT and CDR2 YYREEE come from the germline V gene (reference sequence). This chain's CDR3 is CASSRNRASLNEQYF. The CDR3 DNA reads TGTGCCAGCAGCAGGAACAGGGCGAGCTTGAACGAGCAGTACTTC.

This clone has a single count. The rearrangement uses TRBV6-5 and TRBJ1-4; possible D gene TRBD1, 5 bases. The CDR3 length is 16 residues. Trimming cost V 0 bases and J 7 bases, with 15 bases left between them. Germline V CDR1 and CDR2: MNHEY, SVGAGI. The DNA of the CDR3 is TGTGCCAGCAGTTACTCGATGGGCAGGGTTGCTGAAAAACTGTTTTTT. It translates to CASSYSMGRVAEKLFF.

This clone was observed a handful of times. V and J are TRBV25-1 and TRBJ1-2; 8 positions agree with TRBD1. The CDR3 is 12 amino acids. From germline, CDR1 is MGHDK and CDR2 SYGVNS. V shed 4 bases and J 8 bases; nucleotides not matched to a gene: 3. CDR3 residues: CASSGQGFGYTF. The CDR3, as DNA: TGTGCCAGCAGTGGACAGGGGTTCGGCTACACCTTC.

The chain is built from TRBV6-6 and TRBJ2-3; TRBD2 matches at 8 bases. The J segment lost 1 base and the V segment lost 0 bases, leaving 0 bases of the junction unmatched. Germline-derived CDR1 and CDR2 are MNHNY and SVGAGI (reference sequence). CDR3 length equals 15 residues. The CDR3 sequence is CASSYSRGGTDTQYF. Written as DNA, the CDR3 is TGTGCCAGCAGTTACTCGCGGGGGGGCACAGATACGCAGTATTTT.

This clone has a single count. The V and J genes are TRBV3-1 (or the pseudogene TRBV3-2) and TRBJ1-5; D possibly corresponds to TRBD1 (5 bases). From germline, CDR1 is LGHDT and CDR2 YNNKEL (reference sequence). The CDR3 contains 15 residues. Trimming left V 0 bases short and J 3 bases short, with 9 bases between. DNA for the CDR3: TGTGCCAGCAGCCAAGACCAGGGTTACAATCAGCCCCAGCATTTT. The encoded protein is CASSQDQGYNQPQHF.

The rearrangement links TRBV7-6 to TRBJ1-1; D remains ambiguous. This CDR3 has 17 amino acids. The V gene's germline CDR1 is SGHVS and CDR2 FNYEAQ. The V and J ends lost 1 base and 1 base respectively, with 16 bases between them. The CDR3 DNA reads TGTGCCAGCAGCTTAGTTTCGACGGGGTTATCGAACACTGAAGCTTTCTTT. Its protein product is CASSLVSTGLSNTEAFF.

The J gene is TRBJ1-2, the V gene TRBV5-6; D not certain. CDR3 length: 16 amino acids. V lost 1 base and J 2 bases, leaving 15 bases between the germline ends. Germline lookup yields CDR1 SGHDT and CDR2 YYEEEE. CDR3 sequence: CASSLNGGRRNYGYTF. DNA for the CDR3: TGTGCCAGCAGCTTGAACGGAGGACGCCGAAACTATGGCTACACCTTC.

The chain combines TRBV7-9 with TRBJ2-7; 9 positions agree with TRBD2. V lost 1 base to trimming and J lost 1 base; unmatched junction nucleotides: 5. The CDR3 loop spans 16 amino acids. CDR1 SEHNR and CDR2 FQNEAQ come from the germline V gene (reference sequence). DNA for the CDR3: TGTGCCAGCAGCTTAGGGCTAGCGGGGATATCCTACGAGCAGTACTTC. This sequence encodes CASSLGLAGISYEQYF. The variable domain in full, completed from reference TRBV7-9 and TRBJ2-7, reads DTGVSQNPRHKITKRGQNVTFRCDPISEHNRLYWYRQTLGQGPEFLTYFQNEAQLEKSRLLSDRFSAERPKGSFSTLEIQRTEQGDSAMYLCASSLGLAGISYEQYFGPGTRLTVT.

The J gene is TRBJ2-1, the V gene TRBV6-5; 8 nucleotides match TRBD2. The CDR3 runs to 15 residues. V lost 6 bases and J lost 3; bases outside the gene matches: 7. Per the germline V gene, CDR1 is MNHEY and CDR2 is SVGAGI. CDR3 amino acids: CASSRSGANYNEQFF. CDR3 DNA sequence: TGTGCCAGCAGCCGTAGCGGGGCCAACTACAATGAGCAGTTCTTC.